Presented here are 18 T cell receptor beta chains from one specimen sequenced in a study of blood T cell repertoires in COVID-19. Profiled with immunoSEQ multiplex PCR; TCRdb holds only in-frame clones, not every one. This sample yields around 500,000 clones, of which around nine tenths are seen a single time; approximately 8% belongs to the top ten. Sequencing was carried out using PBMCs or T cells enriched from blood (not recorded which). The receptors derive from a woman in her sixties who had recovered from COVID-19.

The rearrangement joins TRBV5-4 to TRBJ1-1, with 7 positions matching TRBD1. Looked up from germline, CDR1 is SGHNT and CDR2 is YYREEE (reference sequence). With V trimmed by 3 bases and J by 0 bases, 5 bases remained unmatched. CDR3 length: 15 amino acids. CDR3 DNA sequence: TGTGCCAGCAGCTCCGGACAGGACATGAACACTGAAGCTTTCTTT. It codes for CASSSGQDMNTEAFF.

This clone showed up just once. This chain links TRBV11-2 with TRBJ2-5; no reliable D call. V was cut by 5 bases and J by 5 bases, with 15 bases left in between. The CDR3 has 14 residues. Germline V CDR1 and CDR2: SGHAT, FQNNGV. The CDR3 sequence: CASSPRLNWETQYF. CDR3 DNA: TGTGCCAGCAGCCCCCGACTGAATTGGGAGACCCAGTACTTC.

V usage is TRBV19 and J usage is TRBJ1-1, with D unclear. This CDR3 is built from 14 residues. The V gene's germline CDR1 is LNHDA and CDR2 SQIVND (reference sequence). V lost 6 bases and J 2 bases, leaving 13 bases between the germline ends. DNA for the CDR3: TGTGCCAGTAGGGGCTATTCTCCCAACACTGAAGCTTTCTTT. Encoded protein: CASRGYSPNTEAFF.

This clone is a singleton in its sample. This sequence joins TRBV11-3 and TRBJ1-6, with D perhaps matching TRBD1 (5 bases). V shed 5 bases and J shed 1 base, with 9 bases lying between them. The CDR3 runs 15 residues. Germline loops: CDR1 SGHNT, CDR2 YENEEA. The chain's CDR3 is CASSVDSSYNSPLHF. The CDR3 DNA reads as TGTGCCAGCAGCGTTGACAGTTCCTATAATTCACCCCTCCACTTT.

The rearrangement uses TRBV19 and TRBJ1-5, with 9 bases aligning to TRBD1. CDR3 length: 15 amino acids. The junction had 4 bases not matched to a gene; V was cut back by 5 bases and J by 2 bases. The germline gives CDR1 LNHDA, CDR2 SQIVND (reference sequence). Here the CDR3 reads CASSQRQGGNQPQHF. The CDR3 coding sequence is TGTGCCAGTAGTCAACGACAGGGGGGCAATCAGCCCCAGCATTTT.

The chain joins TRBV5-8 to TRBJ2-1, with 9 bases lining up with TRBD2. The J segment lost 9 bases and the V segment lost 5 bases, leaving 15 bases of the junction unmatched. Germline V gene data show CDR1 as SGHTS and CDR2 as YDEGEE. This CDR3 has 16 residues. CDR3 sequence: CASSESWGGGASEQFF. The CDR3 DNA reads as TGTGCCAGCAGTGAATCGTGGGGCGGGGGGGCCAGTGAGCAGTTCTTC.

This clone came up many times. The J gene is TRBJ1-2, the V gene TRBV20-1, with D tentatively TRBD1 (5 bases). Trimming removed 4 bases from V and 10 bases from J, with 13 bases in between. Germline-derived CDR1 and CDR2 are DFQATT and SNEGSKA (reference sequence). The CDR3 runs 11 residues. CDR3: CSAKGIKTYTF. CDR3 nucleotides: TGCAGTGCTAAGGGGATAAAGACCTACACCTTC.

This clone was picked up one time. J is TRBJ2-7 and V is TRBV5-1; D may be TRBD1 (5 bases). This CDR3 is 15 amino acids long. V dropped 0 bases and J dropped 4 bases, with 14 bases sitting between them. The germline V gene encodes CDR1 SGHRS and CDR2 YFSETQ. CDR3 in amino acids: CASSLEAGLRYEQYF. The CDR3 nucleotides are TGCGCCAGCAGCTTGGAGGCAGGGCTACGTTACGAGCAGTACTTC.

The gene calls are TRBV6-5 and TRBJ2-2, with 7 bases lining up with TRBD2. The V gene end was trimmed by 2 bases and the J gene end by 3 bases; junction bases not matched to a gene: 6. Germline V gene sequence: CDR1 MNHEY, CDR2 SVGAGI. This CDR3 is built from 16 residues. CDR3 residues: CASSYEGTTYTGELFF. The CDR3 DNA is TGTGCCAGCAGTTACGAGGGGACTACTTACACCGGGGAGCTGTTTTTT.

V usage is TRBV7-2 and J usage is TRBJ1-4; D not resolved. V lost 6 bases to trimming and J lost 3 bases, with 8 bases between them. The CDR3 contains 13 residues. From germline, CDR1 is SGHTA and CDR2 FQGNSA. The CDR3 spells CASREQPNEKLFF. The CDR3 DNA sequence: TGTGCCAGCAGGGAACAGCCTAATGAAAAACTGTTTTTT. Full variable domain (rest looked up from reference TRBV7-2 and TRBJ1-4): GAGVSQSPSNKVTEKGKDVELRCDPISGHTALYWYRQSLGQGLEFLIYFQGNSAPDKSGLPSDRFSAERTGGSVSTLTIQRTQQEDSAVYLCASREQPNEKLFFGSGTQLSVL.

This chain links TRBV5-1 with TRBJ2-3; weak D call: TRBD1 (5 bases). There are 14 residues in the CDR3. Between the trimmed V and J ends, which lost 0 bases and 5 bases, there was a span of 10 bases. Germline CDR1 is SGHRS and CDR2 is YFSETQ. For the CDR3, the DNA is TGCGCCAGCAGCTTGGGGCAGGGCCAAGATACGCAGTATTTT. Amino acids: CASSLGQGQDTQYF.

The CDR3 sequence is CASSWGSQPQHF. CDR3 DNA: TGTGCCAGCAGCTGGGGCTCACAGCCCCAGCATTTT. The rearrangement links TRBV5-6 to TRBJ1-5; a weak D match, TRBD1 (5 bases). V shed 3 bases and J shed 7 bases, with 8 bases lying between them. The germline V gene encodes CDR1 SGHDT and CDR2 YYEEEE. This CDR3 has 12 amino acids. Variable domain in full (rest from reference TRBV5-6 and TRBJ1-5): DAGVTQSPTHLIKTRGQQVTLRCSPKSGHDTVSWYQQALGQGPQFIFQYYEEEERQRGNFPDRFSGHQFPNYSSELNVNALLLGDSALYLCASSWGSQPQHFGDGTRLSIL.

The V call is TRBV19, the J call TRBJ2-3, with 8 positions matching TRBD1. The length of the CDR3 is 17 residues. CDR1 and CDR2 from the germline V gene are LNHDA and SQIVND (reference sequence). V lost 2 bases to trimming and J lost 1 base; unmatched junction nucleotides: 8. The DNA of the CDR3 is TGTGCCAGTAGTATACCACCCGTGGACAGGGGCACAGATACGCAGTATTTT. Protein: CASSIPPVDRGTDTQYF.

The chain carries TRBV6-5 and TRBJ1-2; D call uncertain. The V end lost 5 bases, the J end lost 14 bases, and 18 bases lay between the germline ends. The V gene's germline CDR1 is MNHEY and CDR2 SVGAGI. The CDR3 length is 12 residues. Here the CDR3 reads CASSTDGFKRTF. CDR3 bases: TGTGCCAGCAGTACCGACGGCTTCAAGAGGACCTTC.

The chain employs TRBV6-5 and TRBJ1-6, with D unclear. Trimming took 2 bases from V and 7 from J, leaving 15 bases between them. Germline-derived CDR1 and CDR2 are MNHEY and SVGAGI. The CDR3 loop spans 16 amino acids. In DNA form, the CDR3 reads TGTGCCAGCAGTTACCCCACCGGCACGGGGAATTCACCCCTCCACTTT. Translated: CASSYPTGTGNSPLHF.

This sequence joins TRBV10-2 and TRBJ1-1; 9 nucleotides agree with TRBD1. CDR1 WSHSY and CDR2 SAAADI come from the germline V gene. Germline trimming cut 9 bases from V and 3 bases from J; bases unmatched to any gene: 17. CDR3 size: 17 residues. In DNA, the CDR3 is TGCGCCAGACATCGGACAGGGGACCTCGAAAGAGACACTGAAGCTTTCTTT. Translating gives CARHRTGDLERDTEAFF.

The chain uses TRBV5-1 and TRBJ2-1; D is unresolved. This CDR3 comprises 13 residues. Between the trimmed V and J ends, which lost 0 bases and 6 bases, there was a span of 7 bases. Germline CDR1 is SGHRS and CDR2 is YFSETQ. The CDR3 DNA reads as TGCGCCAGCAGCTTGGGACATTCCAATGAGCAGTTCTTC. Translation: CASSLGHSNEQFF.

This chain joins TRBV12-5 and TRBJ1-6; 8 nucleotides align to TRBD1. J lost 8 bases, V lost 2 bases, and 2 bases had no gene match. Germline CDR1 reads LGHNT; CDR2 reads FRNRAP. The CDR3 runs 14 residues. CDR3 DNA: TGTGCTAGTGGTTTGCAGGGGGCGGATTCACCCCTCCACTTT. Residues: CASGLQGADSPLHF.